This T cell receptor beta chain was found in a study of OX40 agonist ivuxolimab in advanced cancers. For the wider study: Ivuxolimab, which targeted the costimulatory receptor OX40 (CD134), was an agonistic, fully human IgG2 monoclonal antibody. Intravenous ivuxolimab was administered to patients every 2 weeks at six dose levels: 0.01, 0.1, 0.3, 1.5, 3 and 10 mg/kg. Of the 50 or so patients in dose escalation, about 20 had hepatocellular carcinoma, some 15 had melanoma, 9 had renal cell carcinoma and 9 had head and neck cancer. In the dose-escalation cohort, approximately 82% of patients were male, and the mean age was around 60 years, with a range of 23 to 79. Patients were allowed to have had prior anti-PD-1, anti-PD-L1 or anti-CTLA-4 therapy, and 40% to 45% of the dose-escalation patients had previously received checkpoint inhibitors. Partial responses occurred in three dose-escalation patients: two with cutaneous melanoma and one with hepatocellular carcinoma. The purpose of peripheral TCRbeta sequencing was to test whether ivuxolimab changed TCR sequence diversity and led to clonal T-cell expansion. The paper covers the monotherapy dose-escalation part of the phase I ivuxolimab trial, which included N ≈ 50 patients. Overall study outcomes, separate from this receptor: Low levels of normalized T-cell clonal expansion were also seen in some nonresponding patients. In the 0.1-3.0 mg/kg groups, partial responders were among the patients with the lowest normalized peripheral clonal expansion, particularly in CD8+ T cells. Antigen specificity was not determined for the clonally expanded peripheral T cells. At doses of 0.1 to 3.0 mg/kg, clonal expansion of both CD4+ and CD8+ T cells in blood was seen between baseline and week 6. After ivuxolimab, expanded clones were on average more numerous among CD8+ T cells than among CD4+ T cells.

Genomic DNA was isolated from the sorted cells so that the TCRbeta CDR3 region could be sequenced. The immunoSEQ Assay was used to sequence the TCRbeta CDR3 regions. Not all clones reach the TCRdb copy of this immuneACCESS table, which keeps in-frame sequences only. Checked studies attribute under half of the gap to unresolved V genes and leave the rest unexplained. The sample table lists roughly 76,000 clones, around 83% of them with a count of one. The top ten clones comprise roughly 1.2% of the sample. Patients with a history of autoimmune disease or receiving systemic immunosuppression were excluded from the trial. Peripheral blood for TCR sequencing was collected from all dose cohorts at baseline, on cycle 4 day 1, and on cycle 7 day 1. Samples were obtained from an open-label, multicenter, first-in-human phase I dose-escalation trial of ivuxolimab. Adults with locally advanced or metastatic melanoma, renal cell, hepatocellular, or head and neck squamous cell carcinoma were enrolled in the trial. Before TCR sequencing, CD4+ T cells and CD8+ T cells from peripheral blood were sorted into separate populations.

As concerns this clone: Its antigen target is currently unknown. Qualities for individual bases were not recorded, and no much larger clone is one base off.

V lost 1 base and J lost 7 bases; the stretch between them is 11 bases long. The CDR3 measures 15 amino acids from cysteine to phenylalanine. Only CDR3 DNA is held: 45 bases, read in frame from base 1. The germline V gene specifies SNHLY as CDR1 and FYNNEI as CDR2. Recombination linked TRBV2 to TRBJ1-6; the D segment could be TRBD1, given 6 matching bases. The TCR was taken from an adult with an advanced solid tumor such as melanoma, head and neck, liver or kidney cancer. Here the sequenced sample was CD4+ or CD8+ T cells sorted from blood, taken in a trial of the OX40 agonist ivuxolimab. In nucleotide form, the sequence is TGTGCCAGCAGTGAAGAGGGACATAACAATTCACCCCTCCACTTT. Its protein reads: CASSEEGHNNSPLHF.